Following are 32 T cell receptor beta chains from one sample sequenced in a study of T cells after yellow fever vaccination. TCRdb itself ran the 5' RACE reads through MiXCR, one entry per CDR3 protein. This table holds under 50,000 distinct CDR3 sequences, about 6.3% found once. Source: PBMCs, either bulk or a sorted T-cell subset (CD4+, CD8+, memory, or dextramer-sorted; not recorded which), taken 45 days after the yellow fever booster vaccination. These receptors were collected from a man aged 30-40 years who received the YFV17D yellow fever vaccine.

The V gene is TRBV5-1, the J gene TRBJ1-3; 7 bases fit TRBD1. The CDR3 loop spans 16 amino acids. Trimming took 3 bases from V and 3 from J; bases not matched to a gene: 9. Germline-derived CDR1 and CDR2 are SGHRS and YFSETQ. Here the CDR3 reads CASSSGDSRNGNTIYF. The CDR3 DNA sequence: TGCGCCAGCAGCTCGGGGGACAGTAGAAATGGAAACACCATATATTTT.

Many counts were recorded for this clonotype. J is TRBJ2-3 and V is TRBV7-9; D gene unclear. This CDR3 has 15 amino acids. From germline, CDR1 is SEHNR and CDR2 FQNEAQ (reference sequence). Between the trimmed V and J ends, which lost 1 base and 3 bases, there was a span of 11 bases. DNA for the CDR3: TGTGCCAGCAGCTTAGATGGTGTCCCAACAGATACGCAGTATTTT. Translating it yields CASSLDGVPTDTQYF.

This clonotype was counted between two and nine times. The genes are TRBV11-2 and TRBJ2-3; 8 bases line up with TRBD1. Per the germline V gene, CDR1 is SGHAT and CDR2 is FQNNGV. With 2 bases clipped from V and 9 bases from J, the junction kept 7 bases outside the gene matches. CDR3 length: 14 amino acids. The CDR3 is CASSLSQGAYTQYF. CDR3 nucleotide sequence: TGTGCCAGCAGCTTAAGTCAGGGGGCATACACGCAGTATTTT.

This clonotype was counted at least ten times. The V call is TRBV20-1, the J call TRBJ2-7, with 10 nucleotides matching TRBD2. Trimming removed 6 bases from V and 4 bases from J; junction bases left unmatched: 6. The CDR3 spans 13 residues. Per the germline V gene, CDR1 is DFQATT and CDR2 is SNEGSKA (reference sequence). CDR3 coding DNA: TGCAGTGCCACCGGGACTAGCGATTACGAGCAGTACTTC. It translates to CSATGTSDYEQYF.

Ten or more counts support this clonotype. The chain joins TRBV4-3 to TRBJ1-3; D is unresolved. The V and J ends lost 1 base and 2 bases respectively, with 9 bases between them. This CDR3 is 15 amino acids long. Germline loops: CDR1 LGHNA, CDR2 YSLEER. In nucleotides, the CDR3 is TGCGCCAGCAGCCAAGGGCCCGGGACTGGAAACACCATATATTTT. It yields the protein CASSQGPGTGNTIYF.

This clonotype was observed many times. V gene TRBV29-1 combines with J gene TRBJ2-2; 7 positions agree with TRBD1. The germline V gene encodes CDR1 SQVTM and CDR2 ANQGSEA. The CDR3 length is 12 residues. V was clipped by 7 bases and J by 4 bases; unmatched bases: 3. The DNA for the CDR3 is TGCAGCGGTACAGGGGCCACCGGGGAGCTGTTTTTT. Translation: CSGTGATGELFF.

V and J are TRBV3-1 and TRBJ2-7; TRBD2 is a possible D gene (5 bases). Germline V lookup: CDR1 LGHDT, CDR2 YNNKEL (reference sequence). The V and J ends lost 4 bases and 7 bases respectively, with 11 bases between them. The CDR3 has 12 amino acids. As DNA, the CDR3 is TGTGCCAGCAGCCCCCTCCCGGGAGAGCAGTACTTC. Translation: CASSPLPGEQYF.

The table lists this clonotype with many counts. The chain is built from TRBV12-3 or TRBV12-4 and TRBJ1-5; D is unresolved. The V gene lost 5 bases and the J gene lost 4 bases, with 9 bases spanning the gap. The CDR3 spans 13 residues. The CDR3 coding sequence is TGTGCCAGCAGTGGAGGGATTAATCAGCCCCAGCATTTT. Translated: CASSGGINQPQHF.

This clonotype has a count of ten or more. The rearrangement links TRBV7-2 to TRBJ2-7, with TRBD2 as a possible D gene (6 bases). V lost 4 bases, J lost 2 bases, and 12 bases lay in between. Germline CDR1 and CDR2: SGHTA and FQGNSA. This CDR3 comprises 14 residues. Here the CDR3 DNA reads TGTGCCAGCAGCTCGGGACGGGGGACCTACGAGCAGTACTTC. It translates to CASSSGRGTYEQYF. Combining the CDR3 with reference TRBV7-2 and TRBJ2-7 gives the whole variable domain GAGVSQSPSNKVTEKGKDVELRCDPISGHTALYWYRQSLGQGLEFLIYFQGNSAPDKSGLPSDRFSAERTGGSVSTLTIQRTQQEDSAVYLCASSSGRGTYEQYFGPGTRLTVT.

The table lists this clonotype with many counts. V is TRBV19 and J is TRBJ2-7, with D hard to call. The CDR3 contains 13 residues. Germline-derived CDR1 and CDR2 are LNHDA and SQIVND (reference sequence). Between the trimmed V and J ends, which lost 5 bases and 5 bases, there was a span of 13 bases. The CDR3: CASSLERANEQYF. DNA for the CDR3: TGTGCCAGTAGTCTGGAGCGAGCTAACGAGCAGTACTTC.

This clonotype was seen a handful of times. The chain links TRBV25-1 to TRBJ2-1, with unresolved D. V lost 3 bases to trimming and J lost 10 bases, with 7 bases between them. Germline V lookup: CDR1 MGHDK, CDR2 SYGVNS. This CDR3 is built from 11 residues. The CDR3 sequence is CASSDLKEQFF. CDR3 DNA: TGTGCCAGCAGTGATCTGAAAGAGCAGTTCTTC.

This clonotype was seen ten or more times. This chain links TRBV7-2 with TRBJ2-2; 9 bases agree with TRBD2. Germline V gene data show CDR1 as SGHTA and CDR2 as FQGNSA. The CDR3 sequence is 17 residues long. V dropped 3 bases and J dropped 5; count of bases not matched to a gene: 10. The CDR3 loop is CASSFGRLAVGTGELFF. The CDR3 DNA is TGTGCCAGCAGCTTCGGCAGACTAGCGGTGGGGACCGGGGAGCTGTTTTTT.

This clonotype was found many times. The chain couples TRBV7-8 to TRBJ2-7; possible D gene TRBD2, 6 bases. This CDR3 contains 14 residues. V was clipped by 3 bases and J by 4 bases, with 13 bases between them. Germline V gene data show CDR1 as SGHVS and CDR2 as FQNEAQ. CDR3: CASSFPGVKYEQYF. In nucleotides, the CDR3 is TGTGCCAGCAGCTTTCCGGGAGTAAAGTACGAGCAGTACTTC.

This clonotype appeared many times. The chain is built from TRBV9 and TRBJ1-3, with D uncertain. In germline, CDR1 is SGDLS, CDR2 YYNGEE. The CDR3 loop spans 16 amino acids. V lost 0 bases and J 0 bases, leaving 10 bases between the germline ends. The CDR3 DNA is TGTGCCAGCAGCGTAGTAGGAGCAGGCTCTGGAAACACCATATATTTT. Protein sequence: CASSVVGAGSGNTIYF.

This clonotype appeared many times. CDR3: CASSLDSNQPQHF. CDR3 nucleotides: TGTGCCAGCAGTTTAGATAGCAATCAGCCCCAGCATTTT. This chain links TRBV28 with TRBJ1-5; D ambiguous. CDR1 MDHEN and CDR2 SYDVKM come from the germline V gene. This CDR3 has 13 residues. The V and J ends lost 2 bases and 0 bases respectively, with 2 bases between them. Complete variable domain (other parts from reference TRBV28 and TRBJ1-5): DVKVTQSSRYLVKRTGEKVFLECVQDMDHENMFWYRQDPGLGLRLIYFSYDVKMKEKGDIPEGYSVSREKKERFSLILESASTNQTSMYLCASSLDSNQPQHFGDGTRLSIL.

This clonotype came up a few times. The chain is built from TRBV30 and TRBJ1-3, with TRBD1 matching over 7 bases. This CDR3 has 13 amino acids. J was trimmed by 6 bases and V by 5 bases; bases with no gene match: 7. The V gene's germline CDR1 is GTSNPN and CDR2 SVGIG (reference sequence). CDR3 region: CAWGRQGLNTIYF. Here the CDR3 DNA reads TGTGCCTGGGGAAGACAGGGACTAAACACCATATATTTT.

This clonotype was seen more than once but under ten times. V and J are TRBV27 and TRBJ2-1; tentative D call: TRBD1 (5 bases). V was shortened by 6 bases and J by 3 bases, with 15 bases between the two germline ends. This CDR3 region has 15 residues. Germline values: CDR1 MNHEY, CDR2 SMNVEV (reference sequence). This chain's CDR3 is CASRVRGKVYNEQFF. For the CDR3, the DNA is TGTGCCAGCAGGGTTAGGGGCAAGGTCTACAATGAGCAGTTCTTC.

The table lists this clonotype with a few counts. V gene TRBV7-6 combines with J gene TRBJ2-3, with 7 positions matching TRBD2. CDR1 and CDR2 (germline): SGHVS, FNYEAQ. V was pared by 4 bases and J by 3 bases, with 7 bases of the junction left unmatched. The CDR3 runs to 15 residues. CDR3 region: CASSSSGGVTDTQYF. DNA for the CDR3: TGTGCCAGCAGCTCCTCTGGGGGGGTGACAGATACGCAGTATTTT.

In its sample, this clonotype was seen many times. The chain employs TRBV24-1 and TRBJ2-2; 7 bases map to TRBD2. Germline CDR1 is KGHDR and CDR2 is SFDVKD. This CDR3 has 14 amino acids. The V segment lost 5 bases and the J segment 5 bases; nucleotides outside the gene matches: 4. CDR3 nucleotide sequence: TGTGCCACCAGTGGGAGCGGGACTACCGGGGAGCTGTTTTTT. This encodes CATSGSGTTGELFF.

This clonotype turned up a few times. This chain links TRBV30 with TRBJ2-1; 7 nucleotides line up with TRBD2. The CDR3 consists of 11 residues. Germline V gene lookup returns CDR1 GTSNPN and CDR2 SVGIG (reference sequence). V lost 3 bases and J lost 7; bases outside the gene matches: 0. As DNA, the CDR3 is TGTGCCTGGAGCGGGGGGAATGAGCAGTTCTTC. Its protein product is CAWSGGNEQFF.

The sample holds many counts of this clonotype. The J gene is TRBJ2-3, the V gene TRBV18; the match to TRBD1 covers 7 bases. Germline CDR1 reads KGHSH; CDR2 reads LQKENI. Trimming cost V 2 bases and J 4 bases; bases outside gene matches: 3. The CDR3 has 14 residues. In DNA, the CDR3 is TGTGCCAGCTCACCAGCGACAGGGTCAGATACGCAGTATTTT. Protein: CASSPATGSDTQYF. Filled out from reference TRBV18 and TRBJ2-3, the complete variable domain reads NAGVMQNPRHLVRRRGQEARLRCSPMKGHSHVYWYRQLPEEGLKFMVYLQKENIIDESGMPKERFSAEFPKEGPSILRIQQVVRGDSAAYFCASSPATGSDTQYFGPGTRLTVL.

This clonotype was observed a handful of times. The rearrangement uses TRBV7-3 and TRBJ1-1, with a possible D match to TRBD1 (5 bases). From germline, CDR1 is SGHTA and CDR2 FQGTGA. V lost 0 bases to trimming and J lost 9 bases, with 14 bases between them. This CDR3 has 14 residues. The CDR3 DNA sequence: TGTGCCAGCAGCTTAACGGGGGGTACAGGCCAAGCTTTCTTT. As protein: CASSLTGGTGQAFF.

This clonotype was seen only a few times. The chain couples TRBV7-2 to TRBJ2-5; no clear D. Germline V gene data show CDR1 as SGHTA and CDR2 as FQGNSA. Trimming shortened V by 5 bases and J by 6 bases, and 10 bases separated the two germline ends. This CDR3 is 12 amino acids long. The CDR3 DNA reads as TGTGCCAGCAGCCCGAACCGGAAGACCCAGTACTTC. It encodes CASSPNRKTQYF.

The chain combines TRBV28 with TRBJ2-1; no firm D call. Trimming took 6 bases from V and 0 from J, leaving 15 bases between them. This CDR3 comprises 16 residues. In germline, CDR1 is MDHEN, CDR2 SYDVKM. In DNA, the CDR3 is TGTGCCAGCAGCCCCGGACGACTCCGCTCCTACAATGAGCAGTTCTTC. It encodes CASSPGRLRSYNEQFF.

The gene calls are TRBV30 and TRBJ2-7; D is ambiguous. Trimming stripped 2 bases from V and 7 bases from J, with 9 bases between. The length of the CDR3 is 11 residues. The germline V gene encodes CDR1 GTSNPN and CDR2 SVGIG (reference sequence). CDR3 residues: CAWSILREQYF. For the CDR3, the DNA is TGTGCCTGGAGTATCCTCCGTGAGCAGTACTTC.

This clonotype was detected a few times. A junction end diverges from the germline sequence, so it may reflect a read error. The chain uses TRBV7-7 and TRBJ2-1, with TRBD2 identical over 8 bases. This CDR3 has 15 residues. Germline CDR1 and CDR2: SSHAT and FNYEAQ (reference sequence). CDR3 loop: CASSLGAGGRNEQFF. CDR3 DNA: TGTGCTAGCAGCTTAGGGGCGGGAGGTCGTAATGAGCAGTTCTTC.

In its sample, this clonotype was seen many times. The rearrangement links TRBV20-1 to TRBJ2-7; 7 nucleotides line up with TRBD2. Germline CDR1 DFQATT, CDR2 SNEGSKA (reference sequence). After removal of 3 bases from V and 6 bases from J, the junction contained 8 bases not matched to a gene. The CDR3 consists of 13 residues. The CDR3 loop is CSASSRGDGEQYF. Written as DNA, the CDR3 is TGCAGTGCTAGCAGCCGGGGGGACGGCGAGCAGTACTTC.

This clonotype was picked up many times. V gene TRBV5-1 combines with J gene TRBJ2-4; possible D gene TRBD1, 5 bases. Germline assignment: CDR1 SGHRS and CDR2 YFSETQ. V lost 3 bases, J lost 6 bases, and 13 bases lay in between. This CDR3 has 14 amino acids. CDR3 DNA sequence: TGCGCCAGCAGCTGGGCGACAGAAGCAAACATTCAGTACTTC. Amino acids: CASSWATEANIQYF.

On this clonotype itself: This sequence may be a read error, since a much larger clone differs from it by one base. V and J are TRBV28 and TRBJ2-5; the D call may be TRBD1 or TRBD2 (5 bases each). Germline values: CDR1 MDHEN, CDR2 SYDVKM. This CDR3 comprises 13 residues. Between the trimmed V and J ends, which lost 3 bases and 5 bases, there was a span of 10 bases. CDR3 sequence: CASSFAEGETQYF. In nucleotides, the CDR3 is TGTGCCAGCAGTTTTGCAGAGGGGGAGACCCAGTACTTC.

CDR3 nucleotides: TGTGCCAGCACCCAAGGAGGGAGGTCGGAAAAACTGTTTTTT. This sequence encodes CASTQGGRSEKLFF. The chain couples TRBV27 to TRBJ1-4; D not certain. V lost 7 bases, J lost 8 bases, and 17 bases lay in between. Germline V gene sequence: CDR1 MNHEY, CDR2 SMNVEV (reference sequence). The CDR3 contains 14 residues.

This CDR3 is CAISESGTGHPEQFF. As DNA, the CDR3 is TGTGCCATCAGTGAGTCGGGGACAGGGCACCCTGAGCAGTTCTTC. The chain combines TRBV10-3 with TRBJ2-1, with TRBD1 matching 9 bases. This CDR3 comprises 15 residues. Germline V gene sequence: CDR1 ENHRY, CDR2 SYGVKD. J gave up 9 bases and V 0 bases, and 6 bases lay outside the gene matches.

This sequence joins TRBV15 and TRBJ1-1, with 8 positions matching TRBD1. CDR1 is LNHNV and CDR2 is YYDKDF in the germline V gene (reference sequence). The J segment lost 0 bases and the V segment lost 0 bases, leaving 6 bases of the junction unmatched. CDR3 length equals 17 residues. Here the CDR3 reads CATSRERQGRLNTEAFF. CDR3 coding DNA: TGTGCCACCAGCAGAGAAAGACAGGGGCGCTTGAACACTGAAGCTTTCTTT.